The entry below gives a single T cell receptor beta chain sequence along with its context. Its target is not known. This CDR3 comprises 19 residues. Germline CDR1 and CDR2: PRHDT and FYEKMQ (reference sequence). The ends were cut back, 5 bases at V and 0 bases at J, with 20 bases in the middle. Per the original data handling: Using the CDR3 differences seen across clinicopathological groups, the authors built a distant-metastasis classifier for papillary thyroid cancer, which was meant to discriminate distant-metastatic patients. TCRdb re-called the PCR reads with MiXCR. Here the V and J calls rest on TCRdb's processing, not on the authors' analysis. Among about 30,000 clones listed, 20% to 25% were seen once. No patient had received any treatment before thyroid surgery. This entry belongs to a study of metastatic and nonmetastatic thyroid tumors. Study information: Repertoire comparisons spanned blood and tumor or nodule tissue from malignant and benign thyroid patients.

Findings and limits, study-wide: When malignant thyroid tumors were compared with benign nodules, TCR beta diversity was reportedly significantly higher in the malignant tumors. This held in both blood and tumor samples.

This chain connects TRBV13 to TRBJ2-6; D is tentatively TRBD1 or TRBD2 (5 bases each). The receptor was derived from a female donor with papillary thyroid cancer or a benign thyroid nodule (not recorded which). Some clones in this sample may be carry-over from other donors' samples. Source material: blood. CDR3 bases: TGTGCCAGCAGCCCAAGGGGAACAGACACTAGCTCTGGGGCCAACGTCCTGACTTTC. Protein sequence: CASSPRGTDTSSGANVLTF.